This T cell receptor beta chain was sequenced during a study of blood T cell repertoires in COVID-19. Study information: Sites across the United States, Italy and Spain contributed samples from acute and convalescent COVID-19. The cDNA or gDNA used as material had been derived from T cells, B-cell-depleted T cells, or PBMCs.

Germline values: CDR1 MGHDK, CDR2 SYGVNS. This CDR3 comprises 15 residues. The V and J ends lost 6 bases and 8 bases, in that order; junction bases with no gene match: 14. Residents of 24 US areas, aged about 18 to 89 years, made up the participants. Clinical history reported by participants formed the basis on which cohorts were assigned. The method was immunoSEQ multiplex PCR; TCRdb's version includes in-frame clones alone and lacks a portion of them. The sample contains approximately 170,000 clones, around 79% of which appear only once. Sequenced sample: PBMCs or T cells enriched from blood (not recorded which). The TCR comes from a woman between 65 and 79 years old in a cohort exposed to, infected with or recovered from COVID-19 (not recorded which). This sequence joins TRBV25-1 and TRBJ2-3, with 7 positions matching TRBD2. CDR3 amino acids: CASRRTSGSLGTQYF. The CDR3 bases are TGTGCCAGCAGAAGGACTAGTGGAAGTTTGGGTACGCAGTATTTT.